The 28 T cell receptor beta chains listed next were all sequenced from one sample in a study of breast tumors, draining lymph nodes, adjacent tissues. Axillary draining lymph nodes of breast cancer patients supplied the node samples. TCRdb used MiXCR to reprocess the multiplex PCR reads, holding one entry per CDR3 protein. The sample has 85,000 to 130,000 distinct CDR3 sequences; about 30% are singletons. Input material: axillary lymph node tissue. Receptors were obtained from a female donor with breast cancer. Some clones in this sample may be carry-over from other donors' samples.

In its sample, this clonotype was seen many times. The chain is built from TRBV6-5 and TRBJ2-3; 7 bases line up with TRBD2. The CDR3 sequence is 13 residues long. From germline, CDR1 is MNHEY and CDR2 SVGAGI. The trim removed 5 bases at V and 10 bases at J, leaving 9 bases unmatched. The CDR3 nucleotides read TGTGCCAGCAGTCCCGCAATGGGGAGGGCGCAGTATTTT. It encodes CASSPAMGRAQYF.

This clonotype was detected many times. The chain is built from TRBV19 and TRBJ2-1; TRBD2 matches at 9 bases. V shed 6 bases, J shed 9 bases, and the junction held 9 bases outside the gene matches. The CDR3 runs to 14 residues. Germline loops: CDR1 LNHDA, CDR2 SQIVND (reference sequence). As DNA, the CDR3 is TGTGCCAGTAGGATTGGCGGGAGGGGTGGTGAGCAGTTCTTC. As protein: CASRIGGRGGEQFF.

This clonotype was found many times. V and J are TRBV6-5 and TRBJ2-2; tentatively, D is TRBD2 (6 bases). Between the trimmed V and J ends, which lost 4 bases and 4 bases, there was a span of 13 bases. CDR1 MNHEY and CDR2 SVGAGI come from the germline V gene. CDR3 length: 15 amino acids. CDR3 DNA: TGTGCCAGCAGTTCCTTTTTGGGGGGCACCGGGGAGCTGTTTTTT. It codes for CASSSFLGGTGELFF.

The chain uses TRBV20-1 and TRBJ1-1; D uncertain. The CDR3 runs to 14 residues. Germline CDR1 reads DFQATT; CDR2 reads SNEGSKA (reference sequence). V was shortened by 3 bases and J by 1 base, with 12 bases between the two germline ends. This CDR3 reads CSASLRRSNTEAFF. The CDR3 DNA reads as TGCAGTGCTAGTCTCCGCAGATCGAACACTGAAGCTTTCTTT.

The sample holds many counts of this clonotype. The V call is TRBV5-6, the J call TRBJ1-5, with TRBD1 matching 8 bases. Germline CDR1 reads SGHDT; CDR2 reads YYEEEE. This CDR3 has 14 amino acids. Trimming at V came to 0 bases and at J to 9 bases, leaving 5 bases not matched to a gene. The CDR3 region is CASSLGTGYSPQHF. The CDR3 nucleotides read TGTGCCAGCAGCTTGGGGACAGGGTACTCGCCCCAGCATTTT.

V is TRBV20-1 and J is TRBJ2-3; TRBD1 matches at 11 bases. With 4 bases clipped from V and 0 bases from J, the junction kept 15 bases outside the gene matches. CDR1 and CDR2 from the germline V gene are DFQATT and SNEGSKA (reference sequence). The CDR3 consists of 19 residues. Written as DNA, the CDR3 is TGCAGTGCTATTTGGGACAGGGGGGGCTATCCTTTGAGCACAGATACGCAGTATTTT. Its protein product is CSAIWDRGGYPLSTDTQYF.

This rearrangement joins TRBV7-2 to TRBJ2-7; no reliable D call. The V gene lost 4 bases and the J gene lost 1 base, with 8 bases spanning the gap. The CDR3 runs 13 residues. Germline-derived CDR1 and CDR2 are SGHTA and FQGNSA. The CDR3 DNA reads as TGTGCCAGCAGCTCCCGGGCTTCCTACGAGCAGTACTTC. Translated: CASSSRASYEQYF.

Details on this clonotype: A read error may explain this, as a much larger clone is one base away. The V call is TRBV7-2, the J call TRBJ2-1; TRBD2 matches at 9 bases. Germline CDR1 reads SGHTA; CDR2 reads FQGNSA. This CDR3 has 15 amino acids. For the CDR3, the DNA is TGTGCCAGCAGCTTAGACCGCGGGAGGGAAAATGAGCAGCTCTTC. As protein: CASSLDRGRENEQLF.

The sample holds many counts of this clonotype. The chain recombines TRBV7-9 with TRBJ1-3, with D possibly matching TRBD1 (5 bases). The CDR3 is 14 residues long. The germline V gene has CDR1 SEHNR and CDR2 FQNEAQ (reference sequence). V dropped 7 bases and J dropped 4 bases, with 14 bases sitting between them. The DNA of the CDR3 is TGTGCCAGCATCCCTGACAGAACAGGAAACACCATATATTTT. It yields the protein CASIPDRTGNTIYF.

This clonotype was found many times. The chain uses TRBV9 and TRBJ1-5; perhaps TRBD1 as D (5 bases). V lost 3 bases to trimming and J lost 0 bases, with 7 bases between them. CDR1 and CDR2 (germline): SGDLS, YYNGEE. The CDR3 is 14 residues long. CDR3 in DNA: TGTGCCAGCAGCGAGGGGTATAGCAATCAGCCCCAGCATTTT. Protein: CASSEGYSNQPQHF.

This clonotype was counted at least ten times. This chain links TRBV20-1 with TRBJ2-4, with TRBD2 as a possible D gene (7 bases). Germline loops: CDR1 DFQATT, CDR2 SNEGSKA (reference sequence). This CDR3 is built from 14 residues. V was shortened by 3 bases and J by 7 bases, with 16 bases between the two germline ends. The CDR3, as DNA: TGCAGTGCTAGGAAGGGGGAGGGCAGGAACATTCAGTACTTC. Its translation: CSARKGEGRNIQYF.

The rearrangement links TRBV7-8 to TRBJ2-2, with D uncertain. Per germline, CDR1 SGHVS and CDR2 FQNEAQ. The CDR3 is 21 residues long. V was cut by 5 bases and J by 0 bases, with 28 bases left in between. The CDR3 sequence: CASSPARRLVLLGPNTGELFF. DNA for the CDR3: TGTGCCAGCAGCCCAGCTCGTAGGCTAGTTTTGTTAGGGCCGAACACCGGGGAGCTGTTTTTT.

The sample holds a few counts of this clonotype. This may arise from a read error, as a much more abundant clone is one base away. This chain's CDR3 is CASSIRTSRNEQSF. In DNA form, the CDR3 reads TGTGCCAGCAGCATACGGACTAGCCGCAATGAGCAGTCCTTC. V is TRBV9 and J is TRBJ2-1; 8 bases fit TRBD2. The germline V gene has CDR1 SGDLS and CDR2 YYNGEE. The CDR3 is 14 residues long.

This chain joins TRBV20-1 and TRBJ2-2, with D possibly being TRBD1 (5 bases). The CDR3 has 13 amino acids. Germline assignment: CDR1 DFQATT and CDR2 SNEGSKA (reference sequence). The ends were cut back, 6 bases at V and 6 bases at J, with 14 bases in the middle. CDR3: CSAPGIGPGELFF. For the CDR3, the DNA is TGCAGTGCCCCAGGGATCGGACCCGGGGAGCTGTTTTTT.

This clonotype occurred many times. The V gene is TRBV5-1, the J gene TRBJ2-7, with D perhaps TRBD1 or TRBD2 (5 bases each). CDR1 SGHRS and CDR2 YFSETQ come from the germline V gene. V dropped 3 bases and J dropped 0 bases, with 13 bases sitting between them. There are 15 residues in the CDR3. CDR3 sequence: CASSSWGTSSYEQYF. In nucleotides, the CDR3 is TGCGCCAGCAGCTCTTGGGGGACGAGCTCCTACGAGCAGTACTTC.

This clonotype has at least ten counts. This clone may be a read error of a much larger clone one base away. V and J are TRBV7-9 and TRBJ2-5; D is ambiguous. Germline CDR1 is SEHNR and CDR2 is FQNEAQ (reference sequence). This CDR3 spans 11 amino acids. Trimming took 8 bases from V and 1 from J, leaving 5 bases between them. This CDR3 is CASGSQETQYF. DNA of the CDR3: TGTGCCAGCGGCTCCCAAGAGACCCAGTACTTC. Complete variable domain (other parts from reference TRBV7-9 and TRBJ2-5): DTGVSQNPRHKITKRGQNVTFRCDPISEHNRLYWYRQTLGQGPEFLTYFQNEAQLEKSRLLSDRFSAERPKGSFSTLEIQRTEQGDSAMYLCASGSQETQYFGPGTRLLVL.

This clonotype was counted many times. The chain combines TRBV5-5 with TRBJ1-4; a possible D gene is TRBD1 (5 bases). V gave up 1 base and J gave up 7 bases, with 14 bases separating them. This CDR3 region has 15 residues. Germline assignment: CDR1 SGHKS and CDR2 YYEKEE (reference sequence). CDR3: CASSLIQGGREKLFF. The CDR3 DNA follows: TGTGCCAGCAGCTTGATTCAGGGTGGACGTGAAAAACTGTTTTTT.

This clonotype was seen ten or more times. CDR3 region: CASRLGVTSTDTQYF. Written as DNA, the CDR3 is TGCGCCAGCAGGTTAGGCGTTACTAGCACAGATACGCAGTATTTT. The rearrangement uses TRBV4-3 and TRBJ2-3; D is unresolved. V was pared by 6 bases and J by 0 bases, with 13 bases between. CDR3 length: 15 amino acids. Germline CDR1 LGHNA, CDR2 YSLEER.

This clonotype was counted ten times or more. The CDR3 DNA is TGTGCCAGCAGTGGCCCCCCCCAGTTCCCTCCCTACGAGCAGTACTTC. It is translated as CASSGPPQFPPYEQYF. The chain employs TRBV6-5 and TRBJ2-7, with no clear D. Per the germline V gene, CDR1 is MNHEY and CDR2 is SVGAGI. The CDR3 covers 16 residues. The V gene lost 5 bases and the J gene lost 2 bases, with 19 bases spanning the gap.

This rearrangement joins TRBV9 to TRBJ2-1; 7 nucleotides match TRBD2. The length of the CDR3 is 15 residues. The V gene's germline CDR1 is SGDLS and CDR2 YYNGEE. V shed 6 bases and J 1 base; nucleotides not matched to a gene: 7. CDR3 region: CASTGRDFSYNEQFF. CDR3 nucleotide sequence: TGTGCCAGCACGGGGAGGGACTTTTCCTACAATGAGCAGTTCTTC.

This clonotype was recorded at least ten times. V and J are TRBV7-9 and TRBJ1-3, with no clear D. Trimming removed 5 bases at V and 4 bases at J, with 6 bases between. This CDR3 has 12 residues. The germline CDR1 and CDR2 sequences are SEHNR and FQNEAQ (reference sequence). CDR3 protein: CASSPPGNTIYF. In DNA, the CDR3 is TGTGCCAGCAGCCCCCCCGGAAACACCATATATTTT.

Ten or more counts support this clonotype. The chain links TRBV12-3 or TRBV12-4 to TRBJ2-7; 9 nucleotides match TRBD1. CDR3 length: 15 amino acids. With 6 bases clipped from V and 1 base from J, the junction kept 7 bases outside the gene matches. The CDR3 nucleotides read TGTGCCAGCAGACCCACAGGGGGCTCGTCCTACGAGCAGTACTTC. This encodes CASRPTGGSSYEQYF.

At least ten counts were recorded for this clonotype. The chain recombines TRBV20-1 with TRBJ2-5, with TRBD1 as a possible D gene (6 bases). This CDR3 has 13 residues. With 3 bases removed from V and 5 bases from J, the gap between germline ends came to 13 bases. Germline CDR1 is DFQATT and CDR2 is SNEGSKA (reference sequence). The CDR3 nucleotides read TGCAGTGCTAGGGGGAGCACAGGGGAGACCCAGTACTTC. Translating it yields CSARGSTGETQYF.

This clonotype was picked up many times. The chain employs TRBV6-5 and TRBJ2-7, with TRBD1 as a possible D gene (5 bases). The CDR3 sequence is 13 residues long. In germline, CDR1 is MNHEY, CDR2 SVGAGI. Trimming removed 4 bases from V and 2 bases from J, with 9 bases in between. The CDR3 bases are TGTGCCAGCAGTTCCAGGGAAACCTACGAGCAGTACTTC. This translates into CASSSRETYEQYF.

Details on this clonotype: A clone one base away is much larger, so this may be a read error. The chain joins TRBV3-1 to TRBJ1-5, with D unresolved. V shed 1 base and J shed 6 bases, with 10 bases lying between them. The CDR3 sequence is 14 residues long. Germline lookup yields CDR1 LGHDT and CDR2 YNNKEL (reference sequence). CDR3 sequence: CASSQGAGSQPQHF. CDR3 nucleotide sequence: TGTGCCAGCAGCCAAGGTGCGGGGTCTCAGCCCCAGCATTTT.

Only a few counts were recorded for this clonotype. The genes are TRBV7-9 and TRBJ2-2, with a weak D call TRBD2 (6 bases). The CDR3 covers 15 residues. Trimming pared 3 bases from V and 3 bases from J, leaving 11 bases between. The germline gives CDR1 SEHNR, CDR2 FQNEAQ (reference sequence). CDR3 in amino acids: CASSLEGRDTGELFF. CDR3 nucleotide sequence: TGTGCCAGCAGCTTGGAGGGCCGAGACACCGGGGAGCTGTTTTTT.

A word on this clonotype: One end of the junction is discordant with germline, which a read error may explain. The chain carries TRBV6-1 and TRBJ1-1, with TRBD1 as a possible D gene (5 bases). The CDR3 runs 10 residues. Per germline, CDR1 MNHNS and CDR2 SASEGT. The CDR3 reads CASSGSSGTF. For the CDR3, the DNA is TGTGCCAGCAGTGGTTCTTCCGGGACCTTT.

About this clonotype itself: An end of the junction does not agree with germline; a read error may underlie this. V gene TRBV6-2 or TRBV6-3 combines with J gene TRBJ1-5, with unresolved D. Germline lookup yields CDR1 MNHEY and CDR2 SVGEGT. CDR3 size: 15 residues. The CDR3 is CASSHSDLGNQPQHF. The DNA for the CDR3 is TGTGCCAGCAGTCACTCGGATTTGGGCAATCAGCCCCAGCATTTT.